This T cell receptor (beta chain) came from a study of T-cell memory formation after mild COVID-19. TCRdb independently ran MiXCR on the 5' RACE reads; one entry per CDR3 protein. The table has roughly 170,000 distinct CDR3 sequences, 18% seen once. This clonotype was counted between two and nine times. Its matching antigen is unknown. Findings of the study overall: Contracting clones, day 15 to 85, had balanced CD4/CD8, and later expanders favored CD4+. Nothing showed for sure that second-wave clones peaking on day 37 were SARS-CoV-2 specific. Mainly in CM and EM were contracting CD4+ clones; CD8+ were in EMRA.

There are 15 residues in the CDR3. Germline values: CDR1 SGHAT, CDR2 FQNNGV. The germline V and J ends were trimmed by 3 bases and 4 bases, with 12 bases remaining between them. The source material was PBMCs or a T cell subset sorted from them (not recorded which). The sequence was collected from a man between 18 and 35 years old who had mild COVID-19 (a few samples of this study predate the infection). Cell type and time point are not known. The chain is built from TRBV11-2 and TRBJ2-2, with a tentative D call TRBD1 (5 bases). The CDR3 here is CASSLWQGVTGELFF. DNA of the CDR3: TGTGCCAGCAGCTTGTGGCAGGGTGTCACCGGGGAGCTGTTTTTT.